One sample yielded the 31 T cell receptor beta chains listed below, sequenced in a study of response to subunit inactivated influenza vaccine. TCRdb fed the RT-PCR reads into MiXCR, producing one record per CDR3 protein. Of some 520,000 distinct CDR3 sequences listed, more than 15% are singletons. Sequenced here: CD4+ T cells sorted from PBMCs, sampled around 25 months after vaccination. Receptors were obtained from a man between 50 and 69 years old who received an inactivated influenza vaccine.

This chain uses TRBV6-1 with TRBJ2-1, with D perhaps matching TRBD1 (5 bases). The CDR3 consists of 13 residues. V lost 6 bases to trimming and J lost 3 bases, with 9 bases between them. The V gene's germline CDR1 is MNHNS and CDR2 SASEGT. The CDR3 nucleotides are TGTGCCAGCAGACCGACAGACTACAATGAGCAGTTCTTC. Protein product: CASRPTDYNEQFF.

The table lists this clonotype with a few counts. The chain uses TRBV20-1 and TRBJ2-1; 10 positions agree with TRBD1. V lost 4 bases, J lost 15 bases, and 9 bases stayed unmatched. Germline CDR1 is DFQATT and CDR2 is SNEGSKA (reference sequence). The CDR3 sequence is 12 residues long. The CDR3 DNA sequence: TGCAGTGCTAAATCCGGACAGGGGGAATCGTTCTTC. This codes for CSAKSGQGESFF.

In this sample, this clonotype turned up a few times. The rearrangement uses TRBV2 and TRBJ2-3; a weak D match, TRBD1 (8 bases). The germline V gene has CDR1 SNHLY and CDR2 FYNNEI. The CDR3 loop spans 16 amino acids. V was trimmed by 7 bases and J by 13 bases, leaving 30 bases between them. Written as DNA, the CDR3 is TGTGCCAGCACACGAGTCGGACAGGGAGGGAACAAGCAGGAGTATTTT. This encodes CASTRVGQGGNKQEYF.

This clonotype was detected only a few times. The chain is built from TRBV5-1 and TRBJ1-1; a possible D gene is TRBD1 (6 bases). Germline lookup yields CDR1 SGHRS and CDR2 YFSETQ. This CDR3 has 15 amino acids. Trimming shortened V by 5 bases and J by 4 bases, and 18 bases separated the two germline ends. DNA of the CDR3: TGCGCCAGCAGGGGGGCGGGGGTTTGGGGCACTGAAGCTTTCTTT. Protein: CASRGAGVWGTEAFF.

This clonotype has just one count. The chain employs TRBV2 and TRBJ2-5; D not resolved. V was trimmed by 4 bases and J by 4 bases, leaving 16 bases between them. The CDR3 consists of 15 residues. Germline V gene sequence: CDR1 SNHLY, CDR2 FYNNEI. CDR3 DNA sequence: TGTGCCAGCAGTGTAAGCCACCTAGATGGAGAGACCCAGTACTTC. Translating it yields CASSVSHLDGETQYF.

V usage is TRBV10-3 and J usage is TRBJ2-7; D may be TRBD1 (6 bases). The ends were cut back, 11 bases at V and 6 bases at J, with 20 bases in the middle. Germline assignment: CDR1 ENHRY and CDR2 SYGVKD. The CDR3 totals 13 residues. The CDR3 DNA reads TGTGCCTCCGGTGCACAGGGAAGGGGCGAGCAGTACTTC. Protein sequence: CASGAQGRGEQYF.

This clonotype was counted only a few times. The V and J genes are TRBV10-3 and TRBJ1-1; D may be TRBD1 (6 bases). Germline loops: CDR1 ENHRY, CDR2 SYGVKD. The CDR3 contains 14 residues. The V gene lost 4 bases and the J gene lost 4 bases, with 13 bases spanning the gap. CDR3 residues: CAISANDRSTEAFF. The CDR3 bases are TGTGCCATCAGTGCCAACGACAGGAGCACTGAAGCTTTCTTT.

This clonotype has more than one count but fewer than ten. The gene calls are TRBV5-1 and TRBJ2-2, with 7 nucleotides matching TRBD1. The germline gives CDR1 SGHRS, CDR2 YFSETQ. This CDR3 is 14 amino acids long. The V and J ends lost 2 bases and 6 bases, in that order; junction bases with no gene match: 4. Written as DNA, the CDR3 is TGCGCCAGCAGCTTAAAACAGGGGCCCGGGGAGCTGTTTTTT. The encoded protein is CASSLKQGPGELFF.

This chain uses TRBV20-1 with TRBJ2-7; TRBD2 is a possible D gene (6 bases). CDR1 and CDR2 (germline): DFQATT, SNEGSKA (reference sequence). The CDR3 is 15 residues long. V shed 2 bases and J shed 0 bases, with 14 bases lying between them. Written as DNA, the CDR3 is TGCAGTGCTAGACGACTAGAGTCTTTCTCCTACGAGCAGTACTTC. Translating gives CSARRLESFSYEQYF.

This clonotype appeared a few times. This sequence joins TRBV20-1 and TRBJ1-1; TRBD1 is a possible D gene (5 bases). The ends were cut back, 5 bases at V and 6 bases at J, with 16 bases in the middle. The germline V gene has CDR1 DFQATT and CDR2 SNEGSKA (reference sequence). This CDR3 region has 13 residues. CDR3 DNA sequence: TGCAGTGCTCGAGGGACTGACGTACCTGAAGCTTTCTTT. It specifies CSARGTDVPEAFF.

This clonotype was detected only a few times. The chain uses TRBV4-1 and TRBJ2-3; 7 positions agree with TRBD1. The trim removed 1 base at V and 0 bases at J, leaving 7 bases unmatched. The CDR3 runs to 17 residues. Per the germline V gene, CDR1 is MGHRA and CDR2 is YSYEKL. CDR3 nucleotides: TGCGCCAGCAGCCAAGGAGTAGGGACAGCTAGCACAGATACGCAGTATTTT. Translation gives CASSQGVGTASTDTQYF.

This clonotype was seen more than once but under ten times. This chain connects TRBV20-1 to TRBJ2-2, with 11 bases identical to TRBD1. V shed 0 bases and J 5 bases; nucleotides not matched to a gene: 8. The CDR3 extends over 17 amino acids. The V gene's germline CDR1 is DFQATT and CDR2 SNEGSKA (reference sequence). CDR3 nucleotides: TGCAGTGCTAGAGAACCCGGACAGGGGGCCGGGACCGGGGAGCTGTTTTTT. Translation: CSAREPGQGAGTGELFF.

The V call is TRBV10-3, the J call TRBJ2-3; 11 bases align to TRBD2. Per germline, CDR1 ENHRY and CDR2 SYGVKD. The CDR3 contains 18 residues. The V and J ends lost 0 bases and 2 bases, in that order; junction bases with no gene match: 7. The CDR3 coding sequence is TGTGCCATCAGTGAGTCGAAAACTAGCGGGAGTCACACAGATACGCAGTATTTT. Its translation: CAISESKTSGSHTDTQYF.

This chain connects TRBV12-3 or TRBV12-4 to TRBJ2-7, with D possibly TRBD1 on 6 matching bases. The CDR3 contains 15 residues. With 5 bases removed from V and 2 bases from J, the gap between germline ends came to 16 bases. The CDR3 nucleotides are TGTGCCAGCAGTCTACCGGGACACCGAACCTACGAGCAGTACTTC. This translates into CASSLPGHRTYEQYF.

The chain couples TRBV12-3 or TRBV12-4 to TRBJ2-2, with 8 bases aligning to TRBD1. This CDR3 spans 14 amino acids. With 4 bases clipped from V and 5 bases from J, the junction kept 3 bases outside the gene matches. DNA of the CDR3: TGTGCCAGCAGTTGGACAGGGCCAACCGGGGAGCTGTTTTTT. This encodes CASSWTGPTGELFF.

This clonotype was detected only a few times. V is TRBV29-1 and J is TRBJ2-7; 9 bases agree with TRBD1. CDR1 and CDR2 from the germline V gene are SQVTM and ANQGSEA. The CDR3 length is 14 residues. Trimming took 7 bases from V and 3 from J; bases not matched to a gene: 10. CDR3 sequence reads: CSANHAGQGYEQYF. The CDR3 nucleotides are TGCAGCGCCAACCACGCGGGACAGGGCTACGAGCAGTACTTC.

Many counts were recorded for this clonotype. The chain couples TRBV15 to TRBJ1-5, with D maybe TRBD1 (6 bases). The length of the CDR3 is 15 residues. Trimming shortened V by 4 bases and J by 11 bases, and 21 bases separated the two germline ends. Germline V gene data show CDR1 as LNHNV and CDR2 as YYDKDF (reference sequence). The CDR3 nucleotides read TGTGCCACCAGCAACACCGGGACACCGGGTTGGGCCCAGCATTTT. This translates into CATSNTGTPGWAQHF.

Many counts were recorded for this clonotype. The junction does not match germline at one end; this may be a read error. The chain carries TRBV6-2 or TRBV6-3 and TRBJ1-5, with 9 bases identical to TRBD1. CDR3 size: 14 residues. The germline CDR1 and CDR2 sequences are MNHEY and SVGEGT. The chain's CDR3 is CASSPGQGYQPQHF. The DNA of the CDR3 is TGCGCCAGCAGCCCGGGACAGGGCTATCAGCCCCAGCATTTT.

The chain carries TRBV9 and TRBJ1-6; 8 positions agree with TRBD1. CDR1 SGDLS and CDR2 YYNGEE come from the germline V gene. The CDR3 consists of 16 residues. J was trimmed by 8 bases and V by 3 bases; bases with no gene match: 10. CDR3 coding DNA: TGTGCCAGCAGCGCCAGGGACAGGCTACAAGATTCACCCCTCCACTTT. Translated, it gives CASSARDRLQDSPLHF.

For this clonotype: Given a much more abundant clone one base away, this may be a read error. The gene calls are TRBV20-1 and TRBJ1-1; 7 positions match TRBD1. Germline CDR1 and CDR2: DFQATT and SNEGSKA (reference sequence). The CDR3 has 15 amino acids. The CDR3 bases are TGCAGTGCTAGGGACCTAGACAGGGCAAGGACTGAAGCTTTATTT. Translation gives CSARDLDRARTEALF.

This clonotype was counted between two and nine times. The rearrangement uses TRBV11-1 and TRBJ2-3; D assignment may be TRBD1 or TRBD2 (6 bases each). Trimming cost V 7 bases and J 3 bases, with 32 bases left between them. The CDR3 consists of 20 residues. CDR1 SGHAT and CDR2 FQDESV come from the germline V gene (reference sequence). CDR3 sequence reads: CASIKLSRTAETSATDTQYF. For the CDR3, the DNA is TGTGCCAGCATCAAATTGTCTCGGACAGCGGAGACTAGTGCTACAGATACGCAGTATTTT.

This clonotype was seen a handful of times. V is TRBV18 and J is TRBJ2-5; no firm D call. This CDR3 is 13 amino acids long. The germline V and J ends were trimmed by 4 bases and 3 bases, with 9 bases remaining between them. Germline loops: CDR1 KGHSH, CDR2 LQKENI. CDR3 residues: CASSLRTEETQYF. DNA for the CDR3: TGTGCCAGCTCACTCCGAACCGAAGAGACCCAGTACTTC.

The chain joins TRBV5-1 to TRBJ2-3; possible D gene TRBD1, 5 bases. The ends were cut back, 2 bases at V and 4 bases at J, with 11 bases in the middle. This CDR3 spans 14 amino acids. Germline V gives CDR1 SGHRS, CDR2 YFSETQ. This CDR3 is CASSLFREADTQYF. CDR3 coding DNA: TGCGCCAGCAGCTTATTCAGGGAAGCAGATACGCAGTATTTT.

This rearrangement joins TRBV29-1 to TRBJ2-3; TRBD2 matches 10 bases. With 3 bases clipped from V and 7 bases from J, the junction kept 4 bases outside the gene matches. CDR3 length: 13 amino acids. Germline V lookup: CDR1 SQVTM, CDR2 ANQGSEA. The CDR3 loop reads CSVELAGAYTQYF. DNA of the CDR3: TGCAGCGTTGAGCTAGCGGGAGCCTATACGCAGTATTTT.

V and J are TRBV30 and TRBJ1-5; 7 positions agree with TRBD1. Germline-derived CDR1 and CDR2 are GTSNPN and SVGIG (reference sequence). V was pared by 3 bases and J by 4 bases, with 3 bases of the junction left unmatched. This CDR3 contains 13 residues. Written as DNA, the CDR3 is TGTGCCTGGAGGGGACAGTCTAATCAGCCCCAGCATTTT. Translated, it gives CAWRGQSNQPQHF. The variable domain in full, with the rest retrieved from reference TRBV30 and TRBJ1-5, is SQTIHQWPATLVQPVGSPLSLECTVEGTSNPNLYWYRQAAGRGLQLLFYSVGIGQISSEVPQNLSASRPQDRQFILSSKKLLLSDSGFYLCAWRGQSNQPQHFGDGTRLSIL.

This clonotype has just a few counts. The V gene is TRBV24-1, the J gene TRBJ2-1; 7 nucleotides agree with TRBD2. The CDR3 sequence is 16 residues long. Trimming removed 9 bases from V and 1 base from J; junction bases left unmatched: 11. Germline values: CDR1 KGHDR, CDR2 SFDVKD. CDR3 loop: CATQVSGGGSYNEQFF. CDR3 in DNA: TGTGCCACCCAGGTGTCGGGAGGCGGGTCCTACAATGAGCAGTTCTTC.

This clonotype was seen only a few times. The chain carries TRBV9 and TRBJ2-2; D is unresolved. Trimming cost V 3 bases and J 0 bases, with 18 bases left between them. Germline CDR1 SGDLS, CDR2 YYNGEE. CDR3 length: 18 residues. CDR3 nucleotides: TGTGCCAGCAGCGACAACATAGACTCGCCAGCGAACACCGGGGAGCTGTTTTTT. It is translated as CASSDNIDSPANTGELFF.

The rearrangement uses TRBV10-3 and TRBJ1-2; 7 nucleotides align to TRBD1. The V gene end was trimmed by 7 bases and the J gene end by 6 bases; junction bases not matched to a gene: 8. The CDR3 contains 13 residues. Germline V gene sequence: CDR1 ENHRY, CDR2 SYGVKD. This CDR3 reads CAITRQGDDGYTF. CDR3 bases: TGTGCCATCACCAGACAGGGAGATGATGGCTACACCTTC.

V usage is TRBV19 and J usage is TRBJ2-2, with 7 bases aligning to TRBD1. This CDR3 is 14 amino acids long. Trimming removed 6 bases from V and 5 bases from J; junction bases left unmatched: 6. Germline V gives CDR1 LNHDA, CDR2 SQIVND (reference sequence). CDR3 in DNA: TGTGCCAGTAGGAACAGGGGATCAACCGGGGAGCTGTTTTTT. Amino acid sequence: CASRNRGSTGELFF.

This clonotype was found a few times. The chain combines TRBV12-3 or TRBV12-4 with TRBJ2-2; 10 nucleotides agree with TRBD1. V lost 5 bases, J lost 3 bases, and 3 bases stayed unmatched. This CDR3 comprises 15 residues. The CDR3 loop is CASSGQGVDTGELFF. The CDR3, as DNA: TGTGCCAGCAGTGGACAGGGGGTAGACACCGGGGAGCTGTTTTTT.

CDR3 DNA sequence: TGTGCCAGCAGTCCCCGGGGAGCAACAACCTCCTACGAGCAGTACTTC. Translation gives CASSPRGATTSYEQYF. The chain joins TRBV12-3 or TRBV12-4 to TRBJ2-7; D perhaps matches TRBD2 (5 bases). Trimming shortened V by 5 bases and J by 0 bases, and 17 bases separated the two germline ends. The CDR3 is made up of 16 amino acids.